This T cell receptor (beta chain) was recovered during a study of blood T cell repertoires in COVID-19. Background on the study: COVID-19 samples, acute and convalescent, were from the United States, Italy and Spain.

Measured with immunoSEQ multiplex PCR; TCRdb has only the in-frame clones, and not every one. The sample carries roughly 250,000 clones, around 86% recorded once. Germline V gene data show CDR1 as LGHDT and CDR2 as YNNKEL (reference sequence). The CDR3 consists of 12 residues. V was pared by 4 bases and J by 7 bases, with 10 bases between. What was sequenced was peripheral blood. The genes are TRBV3-1 (or the pseudogene TRBV3-2) and TRBJ1-1, with D possibly TRBD1 on 6 matching bases. The receptor comes from a woman in her sixties or seventies with active or convalescent COVID-19. CDR3 DNA sequence: TGTGCCAGCAGCCGGAGGACAGATGAAGCTTTCTTT. It yields the protein CASSRRTDEAFF.